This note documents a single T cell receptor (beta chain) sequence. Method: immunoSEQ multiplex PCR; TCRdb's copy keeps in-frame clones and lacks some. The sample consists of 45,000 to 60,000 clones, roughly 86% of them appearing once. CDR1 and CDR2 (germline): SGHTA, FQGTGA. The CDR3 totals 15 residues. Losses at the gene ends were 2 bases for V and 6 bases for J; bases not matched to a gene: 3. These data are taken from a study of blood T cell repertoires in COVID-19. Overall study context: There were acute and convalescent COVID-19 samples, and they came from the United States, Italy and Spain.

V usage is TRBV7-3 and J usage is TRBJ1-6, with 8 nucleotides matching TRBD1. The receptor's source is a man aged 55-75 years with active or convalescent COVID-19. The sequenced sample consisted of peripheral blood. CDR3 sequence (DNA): TGTGCCAGCAGCTTATCCGGACAGGGTAATTCACCCCTCCACTTT. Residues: CASSLSGQGNSPLHF.